These 10 T cell receptor beta chains were sequenced from one sample in a study of blood T cell repertoires in COVID-19 (dated by TCRdb to 2020 to 2021). The library was produced with the immunoSEQ multiplex PCR assay. Sourced from immuneACCESS, this table was stored by TCRdb with only in-frame sequences that have V and J called. A share of the clones is absent; for the studies checked, an unresolved V gene accounts for under half, and the remainder has no known explanation. For this sample there are around 97,000 clones; 70% to 90% appear just once. The leading ten clones occupy approximately 3% of the sample. Sequenced input: peripheral blood. The receptors shown here come from a man aged 45-65 years in a cohort sampled during active COVID-19.

The CDR3 loop is CASSLIPGDEQFF. The CDR3 DNA reads as TGTGCCAGCAGCCTAATCCCCGGGGATGAGCAGTTCTTC. This chain links TRBV6-5 with TRBJ2-1; the D gene is possibly TRBD2 (5 bases). Looked up from germline, CDR1 is MNHEY and CDR2 is SVGAGI. The germline V and J ends were trimmed by 6 bases and 8 bases, with 14 bases remaining between them. CDR3 length equals 13 residues.

The chain is built from TRBV7-2 and TRBJ1-1; D is ambiguous. The CDR3 spans 15 residues. Germline V CDR1 and CDR2: SGHTA, FQGNSA. The V end was cut by 1 base, the J end by 1 base, with 10 bases between. The CDR3 loop reads CASSLENAANTEAFF. The CDR3 coding sequence is TGTGCCAGCAGCTTAGAAAATGCGGCGAACACTGAAGCTTTCTTT.

The CDR3 is CASTSGGADTGELFF. DNA for the CDR3: TGTGCCAGCACTAGCGGGGGGGCCGACACCGGGGAGCTGTTTTTT. The chain is built from TRBV6-5 and TRBJ2-2, with TRBD2 matching 12 bases. CDR3 size: 15 residues. Looked up from germline, CDR1 is MNHEY and CDR2 is SVGAGI. Trimming removed 7 bases from V and 3 bases from J; junction bases left unmatched: 3.

V and J are TRBV20-1 and TRBJ2-7, with 9 bases that match TRBD2. The CDR3 is 14 residues long. The germline V gene has CDR1 DFQATT and CDR2 SNEGSKA (reference sequence). With 3 bases clipped from V and 0 bases from J, the junction kept 3 bases outside the gene matches. CDR3 region: CSASSGGFSYEQYV. The CDR3 DNA reads as TGCAGTGCTAGTAGCGGGGGATTCTCCTACGAGCAGTACGTC.

This clone was seen a single time. The chain employs TRBV7-8 and TRBJ2-5; perhaps TRBD1 as D (6 bases). The CDR3 consists of 13 residues. The V end lost 0 bases, the J end lost 4 bases, and 6 bases lay between the germline ends. Germline V CDR1 and CDR2: SGHVS, FQNEAQ. CDR3 protein: CASSLAGAETQYF. CDR3 coding DNA: TGTGCCAGCAGCTTAGCGGGGGCAGAGACCCAGTACTTC.

V is TRBV5-1 and J is TRBJ1-3; D not resolved. The CDR3 extends over 18 amino acids. V was clipped by 0 bases and J by 0 bases, with 16 bases between them. The germline V gene has CDR1 SGHRS and CDR2 YFSETQ. The CDR3 reads CASSLGSSTGFSGNTIYF. The DNA for the CDR3 is TGCGCCAGCAGCTTGGGGTCCTCTACCGGGTTCTCTGGAAACACCATATATTTT.

V and J are TRBV24-1 and TRBJ2-1; 10 nucleotides agree with TRBD1. The CDR3 spans 18 residues. Germline V gives CDR1 KGHDR, CDR2 SFDVKD. V lost 3 bases and J lost 2; bases outside the gene matches: 9. This chain's CDR3 is CATSDPSPGTGAYNEQFF. The CDR3 nucleotides are TGTGCCACCAGTGATCCTTCCCCCGGGACAGGGGCCTACAATGAGCAGTTCTTC.

About this clone itself: Other DNA sequences within the sample encode an identical CDR3. This chain uses TRBV3-1 (or the pseudogene TRBV3-2) with TRBJ2-3; D perhaps matches TRBD2 (6 bases). Trimming took off 1 base at V and 1 base at J, with 6 bases between the two ends. This CDR3 has 14 amino acids. Germline loops: CDR1 LGHDT, CDR2 YNNKEL (reference sequence). The CDR3 is CASSQGRGTDTQYF. The CDR3 nucleotides read TGTGCCAGCAGCCAAGGGAGGGGCACAGATACGCAGTATTTT.

CDR3 nucleotides: TGTGCCAGCAGCCCCTCGGGGTCGGGGGGAGGAGGTGGCTACACCTTC. This sequence encodes CASSPSGSGGGGGYTF. This chain uses TRBV3-1 (or the pseudogene TRBV3-2) with TRBJ1-2, with a possible D match to TRBD1 (5 bases). Germline CDR1 reads LGHDT; CDR2 reads YNNKEL (reference sequence). Trimming cost V 4 bases and J 7 bases, with 22 bases left between them. CDR3 length: 16 amino acids.

The rearrangement joins TRBV7-2 to TRBJ1-4; no definite D call. The CDR3 extends over 14 amino acids. CDR1 SGHTA and CDR2 FQGNSA come from the germline V gene. Trimming cost V 5 bases and J 7 bases, with 14 bases left between them. CDR3 region: CASSPGIRGEKLFF. The CDR3 bases are TGTGCCAGCAGCCCGGGGATCCGAGGTGAAAAACTGTTTTTT.